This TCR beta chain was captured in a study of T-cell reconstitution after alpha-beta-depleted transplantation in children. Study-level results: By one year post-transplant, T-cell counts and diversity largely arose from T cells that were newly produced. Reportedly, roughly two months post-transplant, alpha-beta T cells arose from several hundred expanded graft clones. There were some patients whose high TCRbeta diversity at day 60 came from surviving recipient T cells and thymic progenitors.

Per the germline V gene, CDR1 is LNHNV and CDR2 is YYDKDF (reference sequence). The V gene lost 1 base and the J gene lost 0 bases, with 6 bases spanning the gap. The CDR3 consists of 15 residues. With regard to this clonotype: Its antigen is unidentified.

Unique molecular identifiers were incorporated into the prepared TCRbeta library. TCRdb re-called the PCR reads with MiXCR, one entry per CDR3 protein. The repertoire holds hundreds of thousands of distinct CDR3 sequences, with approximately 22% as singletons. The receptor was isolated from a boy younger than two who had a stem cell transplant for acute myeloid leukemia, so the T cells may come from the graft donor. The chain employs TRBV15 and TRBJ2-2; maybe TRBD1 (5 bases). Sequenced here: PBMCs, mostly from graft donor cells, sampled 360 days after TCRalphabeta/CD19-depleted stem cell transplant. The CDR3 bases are TGTGCCACCAGCAGAGGGGGCGCGAACACCGGGGAGCTGTTTTTT. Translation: CATSRGGANTGELFF. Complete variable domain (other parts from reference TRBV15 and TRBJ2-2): DAMVIQNPRYQVTQFGKPVTLSCSQTLNHNVMYWYQQKSSQAPKLLFHYYDKDFNNEADTPDNFQSRRPNTSFCFLDIRSPGLGDTAMYLCATSRGGANTGELFFGEGSRLTVL.